This TCR beta chain derives from a study of T cells in Graves' hyperthyroidism and ophthalmopathy. Overall study context: Blood was drawn when the patient was first diagnosed and still untreated.

RNA transcripts yielded amplified TCR beta CDR3 regions. During a first-round RT-PCR of the TCR CDR3, the HTBI primer set was used. Via MiXCR, TCRdb re-called the multiplex PCR reads, giving one row per CDR3 protein. The data hold hundreds of thousands of distinct CDR3 sequences, with nearly 20% observed a single time. For this clonotype: Its target is unknown.

Germline V gene lookup returns CDR1 LGHNA and CDR2 YNFKEQ. J lost 0 bases, V lost 5 bases, and 4 bases had no gene match. The CDR3 runs 15 residues. Study-level points and caveats: The model's output predicted ophthalmopathy at a median of 6.5 months prior to onset.

The V gene is TRBV4-2, the J gene TRBJ2-3; 8 bases are shared with TRBD2. Input material: blood. The sequence derives from a man in his forties with Graves' ophthalmopathy. The chain's CDR3 is CASSGASGSTDTQYF. The CDR3 nucleotides read TGTGCCAGCAGCGGGGCTAGCGGGAGCACAGATACGCAGTATTTT.